A single sample is the source of the 15 T cell receptor beta chains below, sequenced in a study of blood T cell repertoires in COVID-19. Profiling relied on immunoSEQ multiplex PCR, and the TCRdb table lists in-frame clones only, not all of them. The sample yields about 70,000 clones, about 85% seen once. The sequenced material came from peripheral blood. All receptors derive from a man in his 70s with active COVID-19.

The chain links TRBV6-5 to TRBJ1-2; possible D gene TRBD1, 6 bases. CDR1 MNHEY and CDR2 SVGAGI come from the germline V gene. This CDR3 has 14 residues. V shed 8 bases and J shed 7 bases, with 20 bases lying between them. This CDR3 is CASGAGPSRGGYTF. Here the CDR3 DNA reads TGTGCCAGCGGGGCAGGGCCCTCCAGGGGTGGCTACACCTTC.

This chain links TRBV5-4 with TRBJ2-6, with no clear D. The CDR3 sequence is 13 residues long. CDR1 is SGHNT and CDR2 is YYREEE in the germline V gene (reference sequence). Trimming stripped 5 bases from V and 1 base from J, with 4 bases between. The CDR3 here is CASRESGANVLTF. CDR3 sequence (DNA): TGTGCCAGCAGGGAGTCTGGGGCCAACGTCCTGACTTTC.

The rearrangement joins TRBV19 to TRBJ2-1; D uncertain. V lost 4 bases to trimming and J lost 12 bases, with 13 bases between them. The CDR3 length is 12 residues. Germline CDR1 is LNHDA and CDR2 is SQIVND (reference sequence). The DNA of the CDR3 is TGTGCCAGTAGTACGCGATACGAGAGGCAGTTCTTC. Its translation: CASSTRYERQFF.

The chain joins TRBV24-1 to TRBJ2-2, with no clear D. Trimming took 4 bases from V and 4 from J, leaving 15 bases between them. The germline gives CDR1 KGHDR, CDR2 SFDVKD. The CDR3 is made up of 16 amino acids. The CDR3 is CATSEPTRVGTGELFF. The CDR3 DNA follows: TGTGCCACCAGTGAACCGACACGAGTGGGCACCGGGGAGCTGTTTTTT.

The J gene is TRBJ1-2, the V gene TRBV6-1; TRBD1 aligns across 9 bases. The V gene's germline CDR1 is MNHNS and CDR2 SASEGT. V shed 3 bases and J 13 bases; nucleotides not matched to a gene: 6. The CDR3 length is 12 residues. The CDR3 region is CASSEVRDRATF. The DNA for the CDR3 is TGTGCCAGCAGTGAGGTCCGGGACAGGGCCACCTTC.

A few counts support this clone. This chain connects TRBV28 to TRBJ1-1; the match to TRBD1 covers 11 bases. CDR3 length: 18 residues. Germline trimming cut 7 bases from V and 5 bases from J; bases unmatched to any gene: 18. CDR1 and CDR2 (germline): MDHEN, SYDVKM. Here the CDR3 DNA reads TGTGCCAGCACCCCAGGGGGGGGACAGGGGGTTTTCGGGACTGAAGCTTTCTTT. This codes for CASTPGGGQGVFGTEAFF.

This rearrangement joins TRBV28 to TRBJ1-1; 8 nucleotides agree with TRBD1. This CDR3 spans 12 amino acids. V trimming: 10 bases; J trimming: 10 bases; junction bases outside the gene matches: 11. In germline, CDR1 is MDHEN, CDR2 SYDVKM. Here the CDR3 reads CATQVQGAGAFF. The CDR3 nucleotides read TGTGCCACGCAAGTTCAGGGGGCGGGAGCTTTCTTT. Drawing the rest from reference TRBV28 and TRBJ1-1, the complete variable domain is DVKVTQSSRYLVKRTGEKVFLECVQDMDHENMFWYRQDPGLGLRLIYFSYDVKMKEKGDIPEGYSVSREKKERFSLILESASTNQTSMYLCATQVQGAGAFFGQGTRLTVV.

V gene TRBV5-8 combines with J gene TRBJ2-1; D is perhaps TRBD2 (5 bases). In germline, CDR1 is SGHTS, CDR2 YDEGEE. The CDR3 has 16 residues. V was cut by 6 bases and J by 7 bases, with 23 bases left in between. The CDR3 protein is CASNEPRAPRGNEQFF. The CDR3 DNA is TGTGCCAGCAACGAACCTCGGGCCCCCCGAGGGAATGAGCAGTTCTTC.

This rearrangement joins TRBV7-8 to TRBJ1-5; D not resolved. From germline, CDR1 is SGHVS and CDR2 FQNEAQ. The CDR3 is 15 residues long. V gave up 6 bases and J gave up 0 bases, with 12 bases separating them. The CDR3: CASRSERYSNQPQHF. CDR3 bases: TGTGCCAGCAGGTCAGAGCGATATAGCAATCAGCCCCAGCATTTT.

Points on this clone: The junction differs from germline at one of its ends, possibly a read error. The chain is built from TRBV7-7 and TRBJ2-1; 8 bases agree with TRBD2. The CDR3 has 14 residues. CDR1 is SSHAT and CDR2 is FNYEAQ in the germline V gene (reference sequence). Here the CDR3 DNA reads TGTGCTAGCAGCCGCGGGGGGACGGGGAATGAGCAGTTCTTC. It encodes CASSRGGTGNEQFF.

This chain's CDR3 is CASSPRQGANYGYTF. CDR3 bases: TGCGCCAGCAGCCCGAGACAGGGTGCGAACTATGGCTACACCTTC. The rearrangement joins TRBV4-3 to TRBJ1-2; 7 bases are a match to TRBD1. The CDR3 extends over 15 amino acids. V was pared by 4 bases and J by 2 bases, with 7 bases of the junction left unmatched. Germline-derived CDR1 and CDR2 are LGHNA and YSLEER.

This chain uses TRBV4-3 with TRBJ2-7, with a tentative D call TRBD1 (5 bases). The CDR3 extends over 16 amino acids. Trimming took off 0 bases at V and 7 bases at J, with 19 bases between the two ends. CDR1 is LGHNA, CDR2 YSLEER, per germline. The CDR3 region has the DNA TGCGCCAGCAGCCAAGATCGGGCCCAAGGGGTGGGGGAGCAGTACTTC. Protein: CASSQDRAQGVGEQYF.

The chain recombines TRBV5-3 with TRBJ2-1; D gene ambiguous. TRBV5-3 is assigned to the ORF class and has an uncertain function. The CDR3 contains 15 residues. V dropped 4 bases and J dropped 0 bases, with 11 bases sitting between them. This CDR3 is CARSPAVGSYNEQFF. The DNA for the CDR3 is TGTGCCAGAAGCCCGGCGGTGGGCTCCTACAATGAGCAGTTCTTC.

The chain employs TRBV7-6 and TRBJ2-4; 9 bases fit TRBD2. Per germline, CDR1 SGHVS and CDR2 FNYEAQ. V dropped 1 base and J dropped 0; count of bases not matched to a gene: 7. CDR3 length: 18 residues. CDR3 in amino acids: CASSLGPSGDLAKNIQYF. The CDR3 DNA reads TGTGCCAGCAGCTTAGGTCCTAGCGGGGATCTAGCCAAAAACATTCAGTACTTC.

This clone was picked up a small number of times. This chain uses TRBV7-9 with TRBJ1-2, with D hard to call. Trimming pared 4 bases from V and 4 bases from J, leaving 10 bases between. CDR3 length equals 13 residues. Germline loops: CDR1 SEHNR, CDR2 FQNEAQ (reference sequence). The CDR3, as DNA: TGTGCCAGCAGCTCGGAGAGCGGCTATGGCTACACCTTC. This gives the protein CASSSESGYGYTF.